Following are 10 T cell receptor beta chains from one sample sequenced in a study of blood T cell repertoires in COVID-19. Profiling relied on immunoSEQ multiplex PCR, and the TCRdb table lists in-frame clones only, not all of them. This table holds over 120,000 clones, approximately 80% found once. The sequenced sample consisted of peripheral blood. Receptors originate from a human donor in a cohort sampled during active COVID-19.

The chain has TRBV5-1 and TRBJ2-5; D is ambiguous. The V end lost 1 base, the J end lost 4 bases, and 14 bases lay between the germline ends. The CDR3 has 15 residues. The germline gives CDR1 SGHRS, CDR2 YFSETQ. The CDR3 sequence is CASSLFGSGRETQYF. Written as DNA, the CDR3 is TGCGCCAGCAGCTTGTTCGGGTCCGGTCGAGAGACCCAGTACTTC.

V usage is TRBV19 and J usage is TRBJ2-6; D perhaps matches TRBD1 (7 bases). The germline CDR1 and CDR2 sequences are LNHDA and SQIVND (reference sequence). Trimming pared 8 bases from V and 0 bases from J, leaving 17 bases between. The CDR3 length is 17 residues. In nucleotides, the CDR3 is TGTGCCAGTTGTCGGGCAGGGGGGAGCTCTGGGGCCAACGTCCTGACTTTC. Protein product: CASCRAGGSSGANVLTF.

The rearrangement joins TRBV28 to TRBJ1-4; D possibly corresponds to TRBD1 (6 bases). Trimming removed 8 bases from V and 4 bases from J, with 11 bases in between. The germline CDR1 and CDR2 sequences are MDHEN and SYDVKM. The CDR3 is made up of 13 amino acids. The CDR3 spells CASLGGLNEKLFF. Here the CDR3 DNA reads TGTGCCAGCCTAGGGGGTCTTAATGAAAAACTGTTTTTT.

The rearrangement joins TRBV9 to TRBJ2-1; D is perhaps TRBD2 (6 bases). With 0 bases removed from V and 2 bases from J, the gap between germline ends came to 9 bases. The V gene's germline CDR1 is SGDLS and CDR2 YYNGEE. CDR3 length equals 15 residues. In DNA, the CDR3 is TGTGCCAGCAGCGTAGAGGGCGGGGCCTACAATGAGCAGTTCTTC. Its translation: CASSVEGGAYNEQFF.

The CDR3 region is CASSVGLAGRNEQYV. The CDR3 DNA reads as TGTGCCAGTAGCGTCGGGCTAGCGGGAAGGAACGAGCAGTACGTC. This chain connects TRBV19 to TRBJ2-7, with 9 positions matching TRBD2. V shed 6 bases and J 5 bases; nucleotides not matched to a gene: 11. This CDR3 contains 15 residues. Looked up from germline, CDR1 is LNHDA and CDR2 is SQIVND (reference sequence).

The chain has TRBV4-1 and TRBJ2-6, with a weak D call TRBD1 (5 bases). The CDR3 length is 15 residues. V shed 4 bases and J shed 2 bases, with 9 bases lying between them. Germline loops: CDR1 MGHRA, CDR2 YSYEKL. The CDR3 nucleotides are TGCGCCAGCAGCCCGGCAGGGACTGGGGCCAACGTCCTGACTTTC. Protein product: CASSPAGTGANVLTF.

The V call is TRBV7-2, the J call TRBJ2-3; 11 bases align to TRBD2. V dropped 1 base and J dropped 9; count of bases not matched to a gene: 9. CDR3 length equals 16 residues. Germline CDR1 reads SGHTA; CDR2 reads FQGNSA. The CDR3: CASSLGNSGGADTQYF. CDR3 nucleotide sequence: TGTGCCAGCAGCTTAGGGAATAGCGGGGGGGCGGACACGCAGTATTTT.

The V and J genes are TRBV6-2 or TRBV6-3 and TRBJ2-3; D remains unclear. Trimming left V 3 bases short and J 5 bases short, with 3 bases between. The germline V gene encodes CDR1 MNHEY and CDR2 SVGEGT. This CDR3 contains 11 residues. The CDR3 nucleotides read TGTGCCAGCAGTTATCAAGATACGCAGTATTTT. It translates to CASSYQDTQYF.

This chain uses TRBV7-2 with TRBJ1-2; D is ambiguous. This CDR3 contains 12 residues. Germline-derived CDR1 and CDR2 are SGHTA and FQGNSA. Trimming removed 5 bases at V and 4 bases at J, with 8 bases between. The CDR3 nucleotides are TGTGCCAGCAGCGCACAACCCTATGGCTACACCTTC. Its translation is CASSAQPYGYTF.

The chain carries TRBV6-5 and TRBJ1-1; 8 bases are a match to TRBD1. There are 14 residues in the CDR3. CDR1 and CDR2 from the germline V gene are MNHEY and SVGAGI. Trimming removed 6 bases from V and 3 bases from J; junction bases left unmatched: 6. CDR3 protein: CASRDAGQDTEAFF. The CDR3 bases are TGTGCCAGCAGGGATGCGGGACAGGACACTGAAGCTTTCTTT.